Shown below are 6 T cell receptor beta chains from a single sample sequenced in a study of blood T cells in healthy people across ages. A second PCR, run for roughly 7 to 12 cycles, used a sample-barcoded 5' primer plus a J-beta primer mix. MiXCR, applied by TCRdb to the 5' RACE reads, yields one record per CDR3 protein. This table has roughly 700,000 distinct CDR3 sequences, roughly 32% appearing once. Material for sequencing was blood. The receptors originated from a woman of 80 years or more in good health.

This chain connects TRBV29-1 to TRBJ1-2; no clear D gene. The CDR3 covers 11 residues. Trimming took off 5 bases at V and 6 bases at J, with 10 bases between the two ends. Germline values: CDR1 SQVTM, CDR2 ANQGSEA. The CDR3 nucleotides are TGCAGCGTTATAGGGAGTGATGGCTACACCTTC. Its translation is CSVIGSDGYTF.

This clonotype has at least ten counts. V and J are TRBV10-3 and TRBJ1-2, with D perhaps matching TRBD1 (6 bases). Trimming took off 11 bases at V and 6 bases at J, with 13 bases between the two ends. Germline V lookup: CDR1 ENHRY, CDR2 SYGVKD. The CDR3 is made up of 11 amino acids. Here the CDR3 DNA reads TGTGCCTCTGGACAGTCAAATGGCTACACCTTC. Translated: CASGQSNGYTF.

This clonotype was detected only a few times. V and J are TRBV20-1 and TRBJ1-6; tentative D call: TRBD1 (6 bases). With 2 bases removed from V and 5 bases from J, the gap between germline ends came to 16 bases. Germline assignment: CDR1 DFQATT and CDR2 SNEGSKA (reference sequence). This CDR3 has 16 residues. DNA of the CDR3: TGCAGTGCTAGAAGTACAGGGCGAACCGATAATTCACCCCTCCACTTT. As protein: CSARSTGRTDNSPLHF.

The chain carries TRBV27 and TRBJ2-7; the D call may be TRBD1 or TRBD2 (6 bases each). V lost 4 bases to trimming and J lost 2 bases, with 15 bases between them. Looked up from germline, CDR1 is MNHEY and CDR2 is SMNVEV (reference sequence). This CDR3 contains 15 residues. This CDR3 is CASSSPGGPPYEQYF. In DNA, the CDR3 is TGTGCCAGCAGTTCCCCCGGGGGCCCTCCCTACGAGCAGTACTTC.

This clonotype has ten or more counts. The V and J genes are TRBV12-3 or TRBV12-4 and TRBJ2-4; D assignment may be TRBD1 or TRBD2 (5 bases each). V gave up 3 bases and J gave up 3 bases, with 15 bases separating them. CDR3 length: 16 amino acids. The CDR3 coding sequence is TGTGCCAGCAGTTTTAACATTGGGGGTGGCAAAAACATTCAGTACTTC. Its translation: CASSFNIGGGKNIQYF.

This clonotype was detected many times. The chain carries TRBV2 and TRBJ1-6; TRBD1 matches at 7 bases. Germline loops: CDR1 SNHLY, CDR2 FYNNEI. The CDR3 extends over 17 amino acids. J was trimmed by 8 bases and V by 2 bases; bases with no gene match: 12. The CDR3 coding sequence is TGTGCCAGCAGTGAATGGAACATGTACAGGGGAGATTCACCCCTCCACTTT. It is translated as CASSEWNMYRGDSPLHF.